Listed below are T cell receptor beta chains from one sample, sequenced in a study of blood T cell repertoires in COVID-19. Clones were read by immunoSEQ multiplex PCR, and TCRdb kept only the in-frame ones, dropping some. This table holds 130,000 to 150,000 clones, roughly 77% found once. The source material was peripheral blood. These TCRs come from a man in his 60s with acute or convalescent COVID-19. Both conserved end residues are part of each CDR3. A D gene is named only where the DNA matches it firmly. Size values are once, few and many counts, or a class for expanded clones, and some rows have none.

TRBV7-2	TRBD2	TRBJ2-1	-	TGTGCCAGCAGCTTACGGACTAGCGGCAACAATGAGCAGTTCTTC	CASSLRTSGNNEQFF
TRBV5-6	-	TRBJ2-3	-	TGTGCCAGCCACCGCGCTAATACGCAGTATTTT	CASHRANTQYF
TRBV7-2	-	TRBJ1-2	-	TGTGCCAGCAGTCCCCCCGGGAGCCCCGGGGGCTACACCTTC	CASSPPGSPGGYTF
TRBV6-1	-	TRBJ2-1	-	TGTGCCAGCAGTGAAGACCCCAGCTCCTACAATGAGCAGTTCTTC	CASSEDPSSYNEQFF
TRBV11-2	-	TRBJ1-2	-	TGTGCCAGCAGCTTTAACGGGGAAGAAGGCTACACCTTC	CASSFNGEEGYTF
TRBV27	-	TRBJ1-4	-	TGTGCCAGCAGTCCCCACTCGTCTAATGAAAAACTGTTTTTT	CASSPHSSNEKLFF
TRBV6-1	-	TRBJ2-5	-	TGTGCCAGCAGTGAAGTAGGAGGGATTGAGACCCAGTACTTC	CASSEVGGIETQYF
TRBV6-5	-	TRBJ2-3	once	TGTGCCAGCAGTTTACTACAAACTCGCACAGATACGCAGTATTTT	CASSLLQTRTDTQYF
TRBV5-1	-	TRBJ2-5	-	TGCGCCAGCAGCTCGTCGGGGGAAGAGACCCAGTACTTC	CASSSSGEETQYF
TRBV14	-	TRBJ2-1	-	TGTGCCAGCAGCGCCGGGACACTCCTTTTGAATGAGCAGTTCTTC	CASSAGTLLLNEQFF
TRBV5-1	TRBD1	TRBJ2-5	-	TGCGCCAGCAGGCAGGGACAGGGGGTGAGAGAGACCCAGTACTTC	CASRQGQGVRETQYF
TRBV18	-	TRBJ2-7	once	TGTGCCAGCTCACCTTCGGCAGGGCTATCCTACGAGCAGTACTTC	CASSPSAGLSYEQYF
TRBV5-1	TRBD1	TRBJ1-1	few	TGCGCCAGCAGCCATATGGACAGGGCCGGGTACACTGAAGCTTTCTTT	CASSHMDRAGYTEAFF
TRBV15	-	TRBJ2-1	-	TGTGCCACCAGGACCAGCTCAGGGGCTAGCCTCTACAATGAGCAGTTCTTC	CATRTSSGASLYNEQFF
TRBV19	-	TRBJ2-3	-	TGTGCCAGTAGTATAGAAGAGGGATTTTCAGATACGCAGTATTTT	CASSIEEGFSDTQYF
TRBV4-1	-	TRBJ1-2	-	TGCGCCAGCAGCCAAGACAGGGGACGCTATGGCTACACCTTC	CASSQDRGRYGYTF
TRBV11-2	TRBD2	TRBJ2-2	-	TGTGCCAGCAGCTTCCTAGCGGGAGAATTTTACACCGGGGAGCTGTTTTTT	CASSFLAGEFYTGELFF
TRBV4-1	TRBD1	TRBJ1-3	large	TGCGCCAGCAGCCAAGCGACAGGGCCTCTTCGAAACACCATATATTTT	CASSQATGPLRNTIYF
TRBV27	-	TRBJ2-1	-	TGTGCCAGCAGTTTAGCGCTAGGCGATGAGCAGTTCTTC	CASSLALGDEQFF
TRBV27	-	TRBJ1-2	-	TGTGCCAGCAGCCCATTATCTACAGGGCCAGCTAACTATGGCTACACCTTC	CASSPLSTGPANYGYTF
TRBV4-1	TRBD2	TRBJ2-2	few	TGCGCCAGCAGCCAAGAAGGGAGGGCAGCTTACACCGGGGAGCTGTTTTTT	CASSQEGRAAYTGELFF
TRBV25-1	-	TRBJ2-7	-	TGTGCCAGCAGCTTGGACAGTTACGAGCAGTACTTC	CASSLDSYEQYF
TRBV10-3	-	TRBJ2-1	-	TGTGCCATCAGTCCCGGGTTCAGTGACGATGAGCAGTTCTTC	CAISPGFSDDEQFF
TRBV30	-	TRBJ1-2	-	TGTGCCCGCTCCACAGGGCCAAACTATGGCTACACCTTC	CARSTGPNYGYTF
TRBV4-1	-	TRBJ2-7	-	TGCGCCAGCAGCCAAGATTCGGGAACCTACGAGCAGTACTTC	CASSQDSGTYEQYF
TRBV19	-	TRBJ1-1	-	TGTGCCAGTAGTATTAGGGGGGGCGAAGCTTTCTTT	CASSIRGGEAFF
TRBV5-1	-	TRBJ2-7	-	TGCGCCAGCAGCTGGGGCTATAGCCCTAGGGTTTACGAGCAGTACTTC	CASSWGYSPRVYEQYF
TRBV18	-	TRBJ2-7	-	TGTGCCAGCTCACCGGCCGCGGTTTTAGAAGAGCAGTACTTC	CASSPAAVLEEQYF
TRBV9	TRBD2	TRBJ2-5	-	TGTGCCAGCAGCGTCGGGGGGACCCAAGAGACCCAGTACTTC	CASSVGGTQETQYF
TRBV5-1	TRBD1	TRBJ1-3	-	TGCGCCAGCAGCACAGGGACAGCTGGAAACACCATATATTTT	CASSTGTAGNTIYF
TRBV5-5	TRBD1	TRBJ2-7	few	TGTGCCAGCAGCTTGGCCGATCTTTTGACAGGGGGCTACGAGCAGTACTTC	CASSLADLLTGGYEQYF
TRBV7-9	-	TRBJ1-1	few	TGTGCCAGCAGCTTATACACAGAGGGTCTCTTT	CASSLYTEGLF
TRBV7-3	-	TRBJ1-1	-	TGTGCCAGCAGCCCCCCCCAGGGGTTGAACACTGAAGCTTTCTTT	CASSPPQGLNTEAFF
TRBV11-2	TRBD2	TRBJ2-1	-	TGTGCCAGCAGCTCATCCGGGACTAGCTCTTCCTACAATGAGCAGTTCTTC	CASSSSGTSSSYNEQFF
TRBV12-3/TRBV12-4	TRBD1	TRBJ2-5	-	TGTGCCAGCAGTGCGACAGGGAGAGAGACCCAGTACTTC	CASSATGRETQYF
TRBV16	-	TRBJ2-3	-	TGTGCCAGCAGCCGCAGGGGAAGGGCAGATACGCAGTATTTT	CASSRRGRADTQYF
TRBV30	TRBD2	TRBJ2-1	-	TGTGCCTGGAGTGTAGGGAGGGGATACAATGAGCAGTTCTTC	CAWSVGRGYNEQFF
TRBV5-4	-	TRBJ2-3	-	TGTGCCAGCAGCTTGGGGGGGCGCACAGATACGCAGTATTTT	CASSLGGRTDTQYF
TRBV5-6	-	TRBJ1-2	-	TGTGCCAGCAGCTTGGTAGGGGTTAACTATGGCTACACCTTC	CASSLVGVNYGYTF
TRBV19	-	TRBJ2-2	-	TGTGCCAGTAGTACCCAGGGGCTCGGGGAGCTGTTTTTT	CASSTQGLGELFF
TRBV6-5	-	TRBJ2-7	-	TGTGCCAGCAGTACCAGTTCCTACGAGCAGTACTTC	CASSTSSYEQYF
TRBV7-2	-	TRBJ1-2	-	TGTGCCAGCAGCGAACAGAAAAACTATGGCTACACCTTC	CASSEQKNYGYTF
TRBV30	-	TRBJ1-2	-	TGTGCCTGGAGTGTAGGGGGGGCAATTTCGGGCTACACCTTC	CAWSVGGAISGYTF
TRBV7-7	-	TRBJ2-1	-	TGTGCCAGCAGCTTAGGAGAGGGTAATGAGCAGTTCTTC	CASSLGEGNEQFF
TRBV7-8	-	TRBJ2-5	-	TGTGCCAGCAGCTTTGGAATGGCAGGACAAGAGACCCAGTACTTC	CASSFGMAGQETQYF
TRBV30	TRBD1	TRBJ1-6	-	TGTGCCTTAGGGACAGGGACCGATTCACCCCTCCACTTT	CALGTGTDSPLHF
TRBV3-1/TRBV3-2	-	TRBJ2-4	-	TGTGCCAGCAGCCCGCGTGGGGGGGCATTTTCCGGGAAGGTTTACATTTTCAACATTCAGTACTTC	CASSPRGGAFSGKVYIFNIQYF
TRBV6-6	-	TRBJ1-5	-	TGTGCCAGCAGCCAAGGGGGGCCCCAGCATTTT	CASSQGGPQHF
TRBV6-5	-	TRBJ2-2	-	TGTGCCAGCAGTTACATGTCTAACACCGGGGAGCTGTTTTTT	CASSYMSNTGELFF
TRBV19	-	TRBJ1-6	-	TGTGCCAGTAGTATCCTGGCAAGCGATAATTCACCCCTCCACTTT	CASSILASDNSPLHF
TRBV6-6	-	TRBJ1-1	-	TGTGCCAGCCTCTCAACAGGGCCGACTGAAGCTTTCTTT	CASLSTGPTEAFF
TRBV6-5	-	TRBJ1-4	few	TGTGCCAGCACCAGGGCCTCCAATGAAAAACTGTTTTTT	CASTRASNEKLFF
TRBV28	-	TRBJ2-1	-	TGTGCCAGCAGCCACGATCTCGGGGGTTCCTACAATGAGCAGTTCTTC	CASSHDLGGSYNEQFF
TRBV4-2	TRBD1	TRBJ2-7	few	TGTGCCAGCAGCCAACTCGACAGGGGTGGTGAGCAGTACTTC	CASSQLDRGGEQYF
TRBV7-9	TRBD2	TRBJ2-1	-	TGTGCCAGCAGCTTGACGGGAGGGCTCGATGAGCAGTTCTTC	CASSLTGGLDEQFF